These T cell receptor beta chains were read from a single sample in a study of shared clonotypes between healthy human individuals. TCRdb's copy holds only in-frame clones and misses some; the assay was immunoSEQ multiplex PCR. The sample yields about 2.4 million clones, under 95% seen once. Sequencing was performed on naive CD4+ T cells from PBMCs. The receptor set was obtained from a man younger than 35 in good health. Some clones in this sample may be carry-over from other donors' samples. Both conserved end residues are trimmed from each CDR3. A D gene is named only where the DNA matches it firmly.

j_gene: TRBJ1-3; v_gene: TRBV5-1; d_gene: -; len: 13; CDR3aa: ASSLFGTSGNTIY
j_gene: TRBJ1-3; v_gene: TRBV18; d_gene: TRBD1; len: 15; CDR3aa: ASSPTPRTGSGNTIY
j_gene: TRBJ1-3; v_gene: TRBV29-1; d_gene: -; len: 11; CDR3aa: SVRGPLADTIY
j_gene: TRBJ1-2; v_gene: TRBV27; d_gene: -; len: 12; CDR3aa: ASSPRGLDYGYT
j_gene: TRBJ2-5; v_gene: TRBV28; d_gene: -; len: 13; CDR3aa: ASSLRRTALETQY
j_gene: TRBJ1-2; v_gene: TRBV29-1; d_gene: -; len: 10; CDR3aa: SVGYGNYGYT
j_gene: TRBJ2-7; v_gene: TRBV7-3; d_gene: TRBD1; len: 14; CDR3aa: ASSQTGTASSYEQY
j_gene: TRBJ1-2; v_gene: TRBV29-1; d_gene: -; len: 8; CDR3aa: STLGYGYT
j_gene: TRBJ1-1; v_gene: TRBV7-9; d_gene: -; len: 15; CDR3aa: ASSLGGAKVPLLGAF
j_gene: TRBJ2-2; v_gene: TRBV19; d_gene: TRBD2; len: 15; CDR3aa: ASSIGWLAGGIGELF
j_gene: TRBJ2-5; v_gene: TRBV29-1; d_gene: TRBD2; len: 13; CDR3aa: SVVRVLAVQETQY
j_gene: TRBJ2-7; v_gene: TRBV19; d_gene: TRBD1; len: 12; CDR3aa: ASSVDRGSYEQY
j_gene: TRBJ2-7; v_gene: TRBV6-1; d_gene: TRBD2; len: 13; CDR3aa: ASSLSLAGVDEQY
j_gene: TRBJ2-5; v_gene: TRBV27; d_gene: TRBD2; len: 17; CDR3aa: ASSLRPGRPSGAGETQY
j_gene: TRBJ2-7; v_gene: TRBV27; d_gene: -; len: 14; CDR3aa: ASSFGPPGVSYEQY
j_gene: TRBJ2-5; v_gene: TRBV13; d_gene: TRBD2; len: 12; CDR3aa: ASSSLAGEETQY
j_gene: TRBJ1-1; v_gene: TRBV14; d_gene: -; len: 10; CDR3aa: ASSQLYTEAF
j_gene: TRBJ1-1; v_gene: TRBV25-1; d_gene: -; len: 13; CDR3aa: ASSEYGRSHTEAF
j_gene: TRBJ1-5; v_gene: TRBV28; d_gene: -; len: 13; CDR3aa: ASSLSIRLGRPQH
j_gene: TRBJ2-1; v_gene: TRBV5-1; d_gene: -; len: 13; CDR3aa: ASSLVATVNNEQF